One sample yielded the 6 T cell receptor beta chains listed below, sequenced in a study of blood T cell repertoires in COVID-19. Libraries were prepared by immunoSEQ multiplex PCR; TCRdb keeps only in-frame clonotypes and omits some of them. Found here are roughly 200,000 clones, 84% of them singletons; the top ten hold less than 20%. Sequencing input: peripheral blood. The origin of the receptors is an elderly woman with active or convalescent COVID-19.

This clone was found once. The chain employs TRBV7-2 and TRBJ2-7; 12 bases agree with TRBD2. The CDR3 has 15 amino acids. J gave up 3 bases and V 5 bases, and 5 bases lay outside the gene matches. Germline V gene lookup returns CDR1 SGHTA and CDR2 FQGNSA. The CDR3 DNA follows: TGTGCCAGCAGCCCATCGGGACTAGCGGGCTACGAGCAGTACTTC. Translation gives CASSPSGLAGYEQYF.

This chain connects TRBV5-4 to TRBJ2-2; 10 bases line up with TRBD2. Germline V gene sequence: CDR1 SGHNT, CDR2 YYREEE (reference sequence). CDR3 length: 16 amino acids. V was clipped by 4 bases and J by 1 base; unmatched bases: 4. CDR3 DNA: TGTGCCAGCAGCCCACGGACTAGCGGGAACACCGGGGAGCTGTTTTTT. Translated: CASSPRTSGNTGELFF.

This clone appeared once. The chain recombines TRBV7-3 with TRBJ2-1; TRBD1 is a possible D gene (6 bases). In germline, CDR1 is SGHTA, CDR2 FQGTGA. The V gene lost 5 bases and the J gene lost 10 bases, with 27 bases spanning the gap. The CDR3 is 17 residues long. The CDR3 DNA reads as TGTGCCAGCAGCCCCGCTCCGACAGGACGGTCTGATCGGGAGCAGTTCTTC. Residues: CASSPAPTGRSDREQFF. Using reference TRBV7-3 and TRBJ2-1 for the parts outside the CDR3, the full variable domain is GAGVSQTPSNKVTEKGKYVELRCDPISGHTALYWYRQSLGQGPEFLIYFQGTGAADDSGLPNDRFFAVRPEGSVSTLKIQRTERGDSAVYLCASSPAPTGRSDREQFFGPGTRLTVL.

The chain couples TRBV14 to TRBJ2-1, with D maybe TRBD1 (6 bases). The V end lost 5 bases, the J end lost 10 bases, and 21 bases lay between the germline ends. Germline CDR1 SGHDN, CDR2 FVKESK. The CDR3 sequence is 15 residues long. This CDR3 reads CASSNRDIGKEEQFF. In nucleotides, the CDR3 is TGTGCCAGCAGCAACCGGGACATAGGAAAGGAGGAGCAGTTCTTC.

CDR3 sequence (DNA): TGTGCCAGCAGTGAACCAGCGGATCCCCGGCTAAATGAGCAGTTCTTC. It codes for CASSEPADPRLNEQFF. The chain carries TRBV25-1 and TRBJ2-1; a weak D match, TRBD2 (5 bases). This CDR3 comprises 16 residues. Germline loops: CDR1 MGHDK, CDR2 SYGVNS. Deletions cut 2 bases from V and 7 bases from J, with 18 bases between.

This sequence joins TRBV28 and TRBJ2-6; D remains unclear. Trimming stripped 2 bases from V and 0 bases from J, with 5 bases between. CDR3 length: 15 amino acids. Germline CDR1 is MDHEN and CDR2 is SYDVKM. Here the CDR3 reads CASSLPYSGANVLTF. The CDR3, as DNA: TGTGCCAGCAGTTTACCGTACTCTGGGGCCAACGTCCTGACTTTC.